This is a list of T cell receptor beta chains from one sample in a study of cytomegalovirus exposure and HLA in healthy donors. Generated by immunoSEQ multiplex PCR, the TCRdb table keeps only in-frame clones and is missing some. The repertoire holds 150,000 to 200,000 clones, with around 74% as singletons. Input material: PBMCs. These TCRs come from a female donor in good health and CMV-seronegative. CDR3s include the opening cysteine and the closing phenylalanine or tryptophan. D genes are given only for firm matches. Where a row states a size, it is once, few, many or the class of an expanded clone; other rows omit it.

V gene	J gene	D gene	clone size	CDR3 length	CDR3 DNA	CDR3 protein
TRBV5-4	TRBJ2-7	TRBD2	-	15	TGTGCCAGCAGCTTGGCCGGGACTAGGGGCTACGAGCAGTACTTC	CASSLAGTRGYEQYF
TRBV5-1	TRBJ1-2	TRBD1	-	15	TGCGCCAGCAGCAGACAGGGTGAGGTTAACTATGGCTACACCTTC	CASSRQGEVNYGYTF
TRBV7-6	TRBJ2-3	TRBD2	-	19	TGTGCCAGCAGCCCGGGCGCGGGACGCGGGAGAGGCGGCACAGATACGCAGTATTTT	CASSPGAGRGRGGTDTQYF
TRBV7-9	TRBJ2-1	TRBD2	-	17	TGTGCCAGCAGCTCGACTAGCGGGGGGCTCTACTACAATGAGCAGTTCTTC	CASSSTSGGLYYNEQFF
TRBV27	TRBJ1-2	-	-	12	TGTGCCAGCAGTCCTGGGAGCTATGGCTACACCTTC	CASSPGSYGYTF
TRBV2	TRBJ2-3	-	-	16	TGTGCCAGCAGTGAAGCTAAAGGGGCCGAGACAGATACGCAGTATTTT	CASSEAKGAETDTQYF
TRBV7-2	TRBJ2-5	TRBD2	-	19	TGTGCCAGCAGCTTAGCGCGGGGACTAGCGGGGAGGGACCAAGAGACCCAGTACTTC	CASSLARGLAGRDQETQYF
TRBV4-2	TRBJ2-7	-	-	15	TGTGCCAGCAGCCCCCTAGGTTCTAGCTCCTACGAGCAGTACTTC	CASSPLGSSSYEQYF
TRBV6-1	TRBJ1-4	-	few	16	TGTGCCAGCAGTGATTCAGTTAGCCTCAGGGGCGAAAAACTGTTTTTT	CASSDSVSLRGEKLFF
TRBV5-6	TRBJ2-7	-	few	14	TGTGCCAGCAGGGAGGGGACAGCCTCCTACGAGCAGTACTTC	CASREGTASYEQYF
TRBV5-1	TRBJ2-2	-	few	12	TGCGCCAGCGGGGCAGTCACCGGGGAGCTGTTTTTT	CASGAVTGELFF
TRBV7-9	TRBJ2-5	-	few	15	TGTGCCAGCAGCTTAGCTGGCCGGGTCCAAGAGACCCAGTACTTC	CASSLAGRVQETQYF
TRBV15	TRBJ1-6	TRBD1	-	16	TGTGCCACCAGCCGGGACAGGGCTTACCCAAATTCACCCCTCCACTTT	CATSRDRAYPNSPLHF
TRBV9	TRBJ2-1	TRBD2	few	14	TGTGCCAGCAGCGTAGCGGGGGGGGTCAATGAGCAGTTCTTC	CASSVAGGVNEQFF
TRBV2	TRBJ2-5	-	-	15	TGTGCCAGCAGTGATGGGGGACTCAACCAAGAGACCCAGTACTTC	CASSDGGLNQETQYF
TRBV18	TRBJ2-2	-	-	15	TGTGCCAGCTCACCGGCAGGGGCGAGCACCGGGGAGCTGTTTTTT	CASSPAGASTGELFF
TRBV5-1	TRBJ1-2	TRBD1	-	15	TGCGCCAGCAGGTCCGGGACAGGGGCATTCTATGGCTACACCTTC	CASRSGTGAFYGYTF
TRBV6-1	TRBJ2-5	-	-	22	TGTGCCAGCAGTGAAGCGCTCACTACTGTCGGTCTGGTAGGAGGTTGGAGAGAGACCCAGTACTTC	CASSEALTTVGLVGGWRETQYF
TRBV7-9	TRBJ1-1	-	-	12	TGTGCCAGCAGGCCGGTAAACACTGAAGCTTTCTTT	CASRPVNTEAFF
TRBV5-4	TRBJ1-3	-	few	15	TGTGCCAGCAGCTCTGGACAGTTCGGAGGAAACACCATATATTTT	CASSSGQFGGNTIYF
TRBV2	TRBJ2-7	TRBD2	-	16	TGTGCCAGCAGTGAAATCGTTCTAGCGGGAGACCACGAGCAGTACTTC	CASSEIVLAGDHEQYF
TRBV18	TRBJ2-1	-	-	15	TGTGCCAGCTCACCGGGACAACTATCCTACAATGAGCAGTTCTTC	CASSPGQLSYNEQFF
TRBV7-9	TRBJ2-1	-	-	13	TGTGCCAGCAGCTTAGAGGGGGGGGGCGAGCAGTTCTTC	CASSLEGGGEQFF
TRBV5-1	TRBJ1-2	-	-	14	TGCGCCAGCAGCCAGGACAGTCCTAACTATGGCTACACCTTC	CASSQDSPNYGYTF
TRBV5-6	TRBJ1-1	TRBD1	-	14	TGTGCCAGCAGCACGCCGGGACAGGGTCCTGAAGCTTTCTTT	CASSTPGQGPEAFF
TRBV6-4	TRBJ1-1	-	-	13	TGTGCCAGCAGTGAACTTTGGAACACTGAAGCTTTCTTT	CASSELWNTEAFF
TRBV5-1	TRBJ1-2	TRBD1	few	14	TGCGCCAGCAGCCACCTGACAGGGGAAGGGGGCTACACCTTC	CASSHLTGEGGYTF
TRBV30	TRBJ1-2	-	-	14	TGTGCCTGGGGATACGAGGGCCCCTCCAATGGCTACACCTTC	CAWGYEGPSNGYTF
TRBV11-3	TRBJ2-1	-	-	16	TGTGCCAGCAGCTTTAGCGGACCTAGCTCCTACAATGAGCAGTTCTTC	CASSFSGPSSYNEQFF
TRBV30	TRBJ1-3	-	-	15	TGTGCCTGGAGTATAGGGGAGGCTTGGGGAAACACCATATATTTT	CAWSIGEAWGNTIYF
TRBV5-1	TRBJ2-5	-	-	15	TGCGCCAGCAGCTTGATGACAGGAGTCCCAGAGACCCAGTACTTC	CASSLMTGVPETQYF
TRBV7-9	TRBJ1-2	TRBD1	-	15	TGTGCCAGCAGCTTAGGGCAGGGGGCTGGCTATGGCTACACCTTC	CASSLGQGAGYGYTF
TRBV30	TRBJ1-4	TRBD1	few	13	TGTGCCTTCGCGGACAGGGGTGTTGAAAAACTGTTTTTT	CAFADRGVEKLFF
TRBV2	TRBJ1-1	-	-	13	TGTGCCAGCATGATGCTATTCGACACTGAAGCTTTCTTT	CASMMLFDTEAFF
TRBV7-3	TRBJ2-1	TRBD2	-	15	TGTGCCAGCAGCTCTAGCGGGGGGGCGTCAAATGAGCAGTTCTTC	CASSSSGGASNEQFF
TRBV27	TRBJ1-2	TRBD1	-	14	TGTGCCAGCAGTTCCCTGACAGGGAGGAATGGCTACACCTTC	CASSSLTGRNGYTF
TRBV29-1	TRBJ1-4	-	-	15	TGCAGCGTTGGGATCGCGGCTGCAACTAATGAAAAACTGTTTTTT	CSVGIAAATNEKLFF
TRBV5-1	TRBJ2-2	TRBD1	-	14	TGCGCCAGCAGCTTTGGACAGGGAGCCGGGGAGCTGTTTTTT	CASSFGQGAGELFF
TRBV5-6	TRBJ2-1	TRBD2	-	15	TGTGCCAGCAGCTTTAGCGGGAGGGCCAACAATGAGCAGTTCTTC	CASSFSGRANNEQFF
TRBV14	TRBJ2-7	-	-	13	TGTGCCAGCAGCCAAGCCCGTCGGTACGAGCAGTACTTC	CASSQARRYEQYF
TRBV2	TRBJ1-4	TRBD1	-	17	TGTGCCAGCAGTGAACCCCAGGGGGCGGCAACTAATGAAAAACTGTTTTTT	CASSEPQGAATNEKLFF